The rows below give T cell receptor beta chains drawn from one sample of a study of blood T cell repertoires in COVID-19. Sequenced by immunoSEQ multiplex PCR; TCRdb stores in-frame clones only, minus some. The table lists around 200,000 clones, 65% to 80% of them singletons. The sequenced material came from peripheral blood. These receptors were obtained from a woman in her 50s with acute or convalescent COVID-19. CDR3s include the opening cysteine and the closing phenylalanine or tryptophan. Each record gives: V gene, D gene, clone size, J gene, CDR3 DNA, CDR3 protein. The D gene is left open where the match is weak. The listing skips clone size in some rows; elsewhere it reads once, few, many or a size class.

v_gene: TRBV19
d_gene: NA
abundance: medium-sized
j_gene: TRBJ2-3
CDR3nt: TGTGCCAGTAGTATTAATACAGCGGGCACAGATACGCAGTATTTT
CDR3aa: CASSINTAGTDTQYF

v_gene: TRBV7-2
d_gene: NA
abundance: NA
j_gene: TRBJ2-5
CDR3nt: TGTGCCAGCAGCTTAATGGGGCGGGGAAACCAAGAGACCCAGTACTTC
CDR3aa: CASSLMGRGNQETQYF

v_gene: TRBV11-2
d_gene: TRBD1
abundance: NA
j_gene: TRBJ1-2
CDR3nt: TGTGCCAGCAGCTTAGATAGGACAGGGAGCTACACCTTC
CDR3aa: CASSLDRTGSYTF

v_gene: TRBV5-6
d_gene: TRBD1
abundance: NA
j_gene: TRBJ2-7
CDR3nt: TGTGCCAGCAGCACGTGGACAGGGTCCTACGAGCAGTACTTC
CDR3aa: CASSTWTGSYEQYF

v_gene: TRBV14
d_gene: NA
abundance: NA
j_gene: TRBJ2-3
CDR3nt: TGTGCCAGCAGCCAGGACTTTACCAATACGCAGTATTTT
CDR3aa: CASSQDFTNTQYF

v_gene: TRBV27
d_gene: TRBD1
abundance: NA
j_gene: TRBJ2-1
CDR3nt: TGTGCCAGCAGTTTGGCGGGACAGGGTAATGAGCAGTTCTTC
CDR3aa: CASSLAGQGNEQFF

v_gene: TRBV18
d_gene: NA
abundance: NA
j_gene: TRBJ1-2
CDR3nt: TGTGCCAGCTCACCTTCCCTGAGTCACGGCTACACCTTC
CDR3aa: CASSPSLSHGYTF

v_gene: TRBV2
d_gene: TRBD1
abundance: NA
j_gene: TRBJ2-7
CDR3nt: TGTGCCAGCCGTCGGGGGACAGGGGAGGGCTACGAGCAGTACTTC
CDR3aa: CASRRGTGEGYEQYF

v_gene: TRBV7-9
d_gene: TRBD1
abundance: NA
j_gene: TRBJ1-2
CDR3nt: TGTGCCAGCAGCTTAGGGGGCCAGGGGGGCAACTATGGCTACACCTTC
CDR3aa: CASSLGGQGGNYGYTF

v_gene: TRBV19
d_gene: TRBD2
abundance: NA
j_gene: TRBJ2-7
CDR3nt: TGTGCCAGTAGACTAGCGGGGGGGCACGAGCAGTACTTC
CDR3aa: CASRLAGGHEQYF

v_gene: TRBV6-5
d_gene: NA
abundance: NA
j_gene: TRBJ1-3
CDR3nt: TGTGCCAGCAGTTACACACCGACCCCGGGGGGAAACACCATATATTTT
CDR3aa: CASSYTPTPGGNTIYF

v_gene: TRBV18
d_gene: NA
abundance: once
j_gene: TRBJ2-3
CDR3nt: TGTGCCAGCTCTCCCTCCACAGATACGCAGTATTTT
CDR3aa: CASSPSTDTQYF

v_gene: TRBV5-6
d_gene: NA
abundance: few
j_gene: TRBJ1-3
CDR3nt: TGTGCCAGCAGCTTGGGGAGGGGAAACACCATATATTTT
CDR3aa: CASSLGRGNTIYF

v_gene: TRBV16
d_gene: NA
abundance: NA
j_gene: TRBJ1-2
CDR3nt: TGTGCCAGCAGCCAATCGAGTCATTATGGCTACACCTTC
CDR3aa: CASSQSSHYGYTF

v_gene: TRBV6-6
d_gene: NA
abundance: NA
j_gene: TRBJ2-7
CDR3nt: TGTGCCAGCACGGGGGACTCCAGCTCCTACGAGCAGTACTTC
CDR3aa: CASTGDSSSYEQYF

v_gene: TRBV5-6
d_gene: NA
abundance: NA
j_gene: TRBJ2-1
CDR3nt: TGTGCCAGCAGCTTGGCATCTAGCGACGAACGTTACAATGAGCAGTTCTTC
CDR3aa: CASSLASSDERYNEQFF

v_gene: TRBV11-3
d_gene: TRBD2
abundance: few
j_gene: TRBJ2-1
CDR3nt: TGTGCCAGCAGCCCTAGCGGGGGTCACAATGAGCAGTTCTTC
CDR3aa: CASSPSGGHNEQFF

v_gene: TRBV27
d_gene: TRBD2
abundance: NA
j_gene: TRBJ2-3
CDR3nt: TGTGCCAGCAGTTTTCTTACTAGCGGTCGTACAGATACGCAGTATTTT
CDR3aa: CASSFLTSGRTDTQYF

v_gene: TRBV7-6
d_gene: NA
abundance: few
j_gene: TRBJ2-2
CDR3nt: TGTGCCAGCAGCTTGGGTAGCGGGAACACCGGGGAGCTGTTTTTT
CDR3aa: CASSLGSGNTGELFF

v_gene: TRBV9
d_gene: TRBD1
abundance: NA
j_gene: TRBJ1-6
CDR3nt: TGTGCCAGCAGCGTACCGGGACAGGGCTCACCCCTCCACTTT
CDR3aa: CASSVPGQGSPLHF

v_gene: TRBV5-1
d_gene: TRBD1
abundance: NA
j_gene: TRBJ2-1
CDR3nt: TGCGCCAGCAGCTTAGGCACCGGGACAGGGGGCTTCTACAATGAGCAGTTCTTC
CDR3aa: CASSLGTGTGGFYNEQFF

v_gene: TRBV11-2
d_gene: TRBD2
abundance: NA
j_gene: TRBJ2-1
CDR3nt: TGTGCCAGCAGCCCCCTAACAGCGGGGGGCAATGAGCAGTTCTTC
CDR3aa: CASSPLTAGGNEQFF

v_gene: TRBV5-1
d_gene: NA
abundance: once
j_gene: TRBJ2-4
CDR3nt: TGCGCCAGCAGCTTGATAACATCGGCCAAAAACATTCAGTACTTC
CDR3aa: CASSLITSAKNIQYF

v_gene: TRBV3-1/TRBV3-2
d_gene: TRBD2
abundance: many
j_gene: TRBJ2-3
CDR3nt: TGTGCCAGCAGCCGGAGCGGGGTGACTGATACGCAGTATTTT
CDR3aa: CASSRSGVTDTQYF

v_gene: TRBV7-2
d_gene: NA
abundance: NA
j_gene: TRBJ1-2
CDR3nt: TGTGCCAGCAGCTTAGCCCCCAGGTCCTATGGCTACACCTTC
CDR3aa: CASSLAPRSYGYTF

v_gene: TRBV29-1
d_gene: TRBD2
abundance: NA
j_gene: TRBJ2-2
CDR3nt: TGCAGCGTCGGGAGGGAAGCGGTCGGGGAGCTGTTTTTT
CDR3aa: CSVGREAVGELFF

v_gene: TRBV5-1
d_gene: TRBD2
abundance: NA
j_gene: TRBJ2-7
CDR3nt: TGCGCCAGCAGCTTAACTAGCGGGAGCTACGAGCAGTACTTC
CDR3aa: CASSLTSGSYEQYF

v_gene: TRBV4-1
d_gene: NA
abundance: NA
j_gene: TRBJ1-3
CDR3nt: TGCGCCAGCAGCCAAGCCCAACGACCCTCGGGATCTGGAAACACCATATATTTT
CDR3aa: CASSQAQRPSGSGNTIYF

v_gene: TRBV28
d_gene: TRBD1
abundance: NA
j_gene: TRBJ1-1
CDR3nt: TGTGCCAGCAGTTTACAGGGGGCAAGTGAAGCTTTCTTT
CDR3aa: CASSLQGASEAFF

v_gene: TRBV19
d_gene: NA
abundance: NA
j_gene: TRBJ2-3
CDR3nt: TGTGCCAGTAGTATGCCCTTCGGCGGTCGTACAGATACGCAGTATTTT
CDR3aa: CASSMPFGGRTDTQYF

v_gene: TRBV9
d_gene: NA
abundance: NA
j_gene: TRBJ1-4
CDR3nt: TGTGCCAGCAGCTCCGAGGGGGACCTGTCGACTAATGAAAAACTGTTTTTT
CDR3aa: CASSSEGDLSTNEKLFF

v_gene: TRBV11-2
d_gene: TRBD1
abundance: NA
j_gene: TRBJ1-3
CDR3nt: TGTGCCAGCAGCCCCTCGACAGGGAATGGAAACACCATATATTTT
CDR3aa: CASSPSTGNGNTIYF

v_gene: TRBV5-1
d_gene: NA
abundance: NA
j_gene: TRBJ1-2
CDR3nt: TGCGCCAGCAGCTTGGAGCAGGCTGGCTATGGCTACACCTTC
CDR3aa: CASSLEQAGYGYTF

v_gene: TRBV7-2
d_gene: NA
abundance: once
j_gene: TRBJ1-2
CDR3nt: TGTGCCAGCAGCTTAGATCAGGCCGTTGGCTACACCTTC
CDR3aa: CASSLDQAVGYTF

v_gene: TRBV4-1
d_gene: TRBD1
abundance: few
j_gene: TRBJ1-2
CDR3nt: TGCGCCAGCAGCCAAGAGGATCAGGGGGTGAACTATGGCTACACCTTC
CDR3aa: CASSQEDQGVNYGYTF

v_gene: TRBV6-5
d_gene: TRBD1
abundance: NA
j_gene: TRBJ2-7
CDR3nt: TGTGCCACCCTCAAGGACAGGGGTGGCCGGGAGCAGTACTTC
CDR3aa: CATLKDRGGREQYF

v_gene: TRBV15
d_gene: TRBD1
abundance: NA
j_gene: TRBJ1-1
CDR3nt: TGTGCCACCAGCAGAGTCAGGGGGCTTACTGAAGCTTTCTTT
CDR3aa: CATSRVRGLTEAFF

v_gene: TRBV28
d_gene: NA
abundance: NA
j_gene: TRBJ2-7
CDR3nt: TGTGCCAGCAGTCCTATTAGCTCCCGGACTGAGTCCTACGAGCAGTACTTC
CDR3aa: CASSPISSRTESYEQYF

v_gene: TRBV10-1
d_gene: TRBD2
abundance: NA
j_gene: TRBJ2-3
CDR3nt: TGCGCCAGCAGTGAGTCTGTAGCTAGCGGGGGGCTAGATACGCAGTATTTT
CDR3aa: CASSESVASGGLDTQYF

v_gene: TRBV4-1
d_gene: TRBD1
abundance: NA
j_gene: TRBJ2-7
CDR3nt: TGCGCCAGCCAGACAGGGATGGACGAGCAGTACTTC
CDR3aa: CASQTGMDEQYF

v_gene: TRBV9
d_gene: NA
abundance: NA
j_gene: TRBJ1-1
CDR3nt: TGTGCCAGCAGCGAGACAGGTAATGAAGCTTTCTTT
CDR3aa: CASSETGNEAFF

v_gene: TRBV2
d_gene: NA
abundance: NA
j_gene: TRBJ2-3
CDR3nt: TGTGCCAGCAGAGAGGGCCTGAGCACAGATACGCAGTATTTT
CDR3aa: CASREGLSTDTQYF

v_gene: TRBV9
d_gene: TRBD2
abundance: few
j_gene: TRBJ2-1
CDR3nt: TGTGCCAGCGGGGGGCTAGCGGGAGATCTAGGAGAGCAGTTCTTC
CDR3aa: CASGGLAGDLGEQFF

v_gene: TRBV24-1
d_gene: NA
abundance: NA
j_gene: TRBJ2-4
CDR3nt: TGTGCCACCAGTGATTTTTGGCAGGGCGACATTCAGTACTTC
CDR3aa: CATSDFWQGDIQYF

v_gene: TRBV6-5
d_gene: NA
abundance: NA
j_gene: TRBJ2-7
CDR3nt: TGTGCCAGCAGTTATGGGCAGGGTGACGAGCAGTACTTC
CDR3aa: CASSYGQGDEQYF

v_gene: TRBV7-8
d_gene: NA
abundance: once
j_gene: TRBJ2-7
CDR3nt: TGTGCCAGCAGCTTAGACAGGGTGGGAATTACCTACGAGCAGTACTTC
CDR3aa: CASSLDRVGITYEQYF

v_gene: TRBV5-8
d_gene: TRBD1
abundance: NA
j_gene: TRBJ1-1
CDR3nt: TGTGCCAGCAGCCGGGGACAGGGGCGGTGGAACACTGAAGCTTTCTTT
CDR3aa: CASSRGQGRWNTEAFF

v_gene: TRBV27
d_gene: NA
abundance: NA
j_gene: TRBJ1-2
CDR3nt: TGTGCCAGCAGGGACCTGGACGGGGGGATCTATGGCTACACCTTC
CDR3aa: CASRDLDGGIYGYTF

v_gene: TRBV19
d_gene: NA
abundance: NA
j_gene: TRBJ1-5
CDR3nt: TGTGCCAGTAACCCCTTCTACGGGGAGCAGCCCCAGCATTTT
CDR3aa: CASNPFYGEQPQHF

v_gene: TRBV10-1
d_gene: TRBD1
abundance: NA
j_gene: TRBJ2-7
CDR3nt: TGCGCCAGCAGTGACTGGGGGACAGGGTCCTACGAGCAGTACTTC
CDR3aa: CASSDWGTGSYEQYF

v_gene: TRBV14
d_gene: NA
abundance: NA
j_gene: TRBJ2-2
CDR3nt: TGTGCCAGCAGCCAAAGGACTTCTAACACCGGGGAGCTGTTTTTT
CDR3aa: CASSQRTSNTGELFF

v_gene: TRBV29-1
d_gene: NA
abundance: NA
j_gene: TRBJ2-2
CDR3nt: TGCAGCGTTTTGGGGCACAAGAACACCGGGGAGCTGTTTTTT
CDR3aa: CSVLGHKNTGELFF

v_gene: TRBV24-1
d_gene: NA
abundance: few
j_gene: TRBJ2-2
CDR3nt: TGTGCCACCAGCCTTACAGGTTCCACCGGGGAGCTGTTTTTT
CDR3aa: CATSLTGSTGELFF

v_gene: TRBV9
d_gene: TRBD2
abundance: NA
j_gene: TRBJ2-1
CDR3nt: TGTGCCAGCAGCGCTAGCGGGGGGGCTTACAATGAGCAGTTCTTC
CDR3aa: CASSASGGAYNEQFF

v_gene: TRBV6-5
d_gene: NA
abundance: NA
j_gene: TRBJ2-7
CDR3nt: TGTGCCAGCAGGGCGGGGGCGACGGGAGCCTACGAGCAGTACTTC
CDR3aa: CASRAGATGAYEQYF

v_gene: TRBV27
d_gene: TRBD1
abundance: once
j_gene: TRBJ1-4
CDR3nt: TGTGCCAGCGGGCTCCCGGGACAGGGCACTAATGAAAAACTGTTTTTT
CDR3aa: CASGLPGQGTNEKLFF

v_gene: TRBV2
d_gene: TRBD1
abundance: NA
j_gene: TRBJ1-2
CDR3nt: TGTGCCAGCACCGGCCAGGGGGTGGACTATGGCTACACCTTC
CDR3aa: CASTGQGVDYGYTF